Below, 32 T cell receptor beta chains from the same sample are listed, as sequenced in a study of shared clonotypes between healthy human individuals. Sequencing was performed with immunoSEQ multiplex PCR; in TCRdb, only in-frame clones are kept and a portion is missing. Among a few million clones listed, roughly 93% were seen once. The sample comprised naive CD4+ T cells from PBMCs. Subset noted: CD45RA+ positively selected. These receptors originate from a man aged 18 to 30 in good health. Some clones in this sample may be carry-over from other donors' samples.

The CDR3 spells CASSGVIPRGTEAFF. As DNA, the CDR3 is TGTGCCAGCTCCGGTGTAATCCCTCGGGGCACTGAAGCTTTCTTT. The chain uses TRBV19 and TRBJ1-1; D unresolved. Trimming removed 9 bases at V and 4 bases at J, with 21 bases between. The CDR3 has 15 residues. Germline V gives CDR1 LNHDA, CDR2 SQIVND (reference sequence).

In DNA, the CDR3 is TGCGCCAGCAGCCAAGGGGCGACTAGCGCCGTTTCGGTGCAGTACTTC. The encoded protein is CASSQGATSAVSVQYF. The gene calls are TRBV4-1 and TRBJ2-7; TRBD2 matches 8 bases. The germline V gene has CDR1 MGHRA and CDR2 YSYEKL. V was clipped by 1 base and J by 9 bases; unmatched bases: 14. CDR3 length equals 16 residues.

The gene calls are TRBV19 and TRBJ1-2; 8 bases map to TRBD1. V trimming: 8 bases; J trimming: 3 bases; junction bases outside the gene matches: 8. Looked up from germline, CDR1 is LNHDA and CDR2 is SQIVND (reference sequence). This CDR3 region has 14 residues. The CDR3 protein is CASLGQGKDYGYTF. In DNA form, the CDR3 reads TGTGCCAGTCTTGGACAGGGTAAGGACTATGGCTACACCTTC.

The rearrangement links TRBV5-1 to TRBJ2-3; TRBD2 aligns across 10 bases. CDR1 and CDR2 from the germline V gene are SGHRS and YFSETQ. This CDR3 has 16 amino acids. With V trimmed by 0 bases and J by 4 bases, 5 bases remained unmatched. The DNA for the CDR3 is TGCGCCAGCAGCTTGGGGGCAGCGGGAGGGTCAGATACGCAGTATTTT. It yields the protein CASSLGAAGGSDTQYF.

The chain combines TRBV30 with TRBJ2-3; the match to TRBD2 covers 8 bases. J gave up 6 bases and V 6 bases, and 14 bases lay outside the gene matches. Germline V gives CDR1 GTSNPN, CDR2 SVGIG (reference sequence). The CDR3 loop spans 15 amino acids. DNA for the CDR3: TGTGCCTGTTCCGTGGCGGGAGGATCTACGGATACGCAGTATTTT. Translation: CACSVAGGSTDTQYF.

This clone has only one observation. The V gene is TRBV18, the J gene TRBJ1-3; D not certain. Germline V gene sequence: CDR1 KGHSH, CDR2 LQKENI. V lost 3 bases and J 0 bases, leaving 9 bases between the germline ends. The length of the CDR3 is 15 residues. The CDR3 nucleotides are TGTGCCAGCTCACCTCTTAGGGCCTCTGGAAACACCATATATTTT. It specifies CASSPLRASGNTIYF. Full variable domain (rest looked up from reference TRBV18 and TRBJ1-3): NAGVMQNPRHLVRRRGQEARLRCSPMKGHSHVYWYRQLPEEGLKFMVYLQKENIIDESGMPKERFSAEFPKEGPSILRIQQVVRGDSAAYFCASSPLRASGNTIYFGEGSWLTVV.

This clone was counted once. The gene calls are TRBV5-6 and TRBJ1-5, with D maybe TRBD1 (5 bases). V dropped 2 bases and J dropped 2 bases, with 14 bases sitting between them. Germline V lookup: CDR1 SGHDT, CDR2 YYEEEE. This CDR3 is built from 16 residues. The CDR3 DNA sequence: TGTGCCAGCAGCTTAACTACCGGGACCGGCAATCAGCCCCAGCATTTT. It yields the protein CASSLTTGTGNQPQHF.

In the case of this clone: At the DNA level, this CDR3 is encoded by other sequences in the same sample as well. The CDR3 loop is CASSLSGYEQYF. DNA for the CDR3: TGCGCCAGCAGCTTGTCCGGCTACGAGCAGTACTTC. The chain recombines TRBV5-1 with TRBJ2-7; the D is unclear. Trimming stripped 1 base from V and 3 bases from J, with 5 bases between. Germline V gene sequence: CDR1 SGHRS, CDR2 YFSETQ. The CDR3 contains 12 residues.

The chain employs TRBV7-2 and TRBJ1-1; no definite D call. The CDR3 has 14 amino acids. CDR1 and CDR2 from the germline V gene are SGHTA and FQGNSA. Trimming shortened V by 5 bases and J by 1 base, and 11 bases separated the two germline ends. CDR3 protein: CASSALRSNTEAFF. The CDR3 coding sequence is TGTGCCAGCAGCGCACTTCGATCGAACACTGAAGCTTTCTTT. Based on the CDR3 plus reference TRBV7-2 and TRBJ1-1, the full variable domain is GAGVSQSPSNKVTEKGKDVELRCDPISGHTALYWYRQSLGQGLEFLIYFQGNSAPDKSGLPSDRFSAERTGGSVSTLTIQRTQQEDSAVYLCASSALRSNTEAFFGQGTRLTVV.

The genes are TRBV6-5 and TRBJ1-4, with D perhaps matching TRBD1 (6 bases). The CDR3 is 15 residues long. The germline CDR1 and CDR2 sequences are MNHEY and SVGAGI. The V end lost 2 bases, the J end lost 5 bases, and 12 bases lay between the germline ends. The CDR3 sequence is CASSYLDSRNEKLFF. The CDR3 DNA reads TGTGCCAGCAGTTACCTGGACAGCCGGAATGAAAAACTGTTTTTT.

This chain uses TRBV7-2 with TRBJ2-7; possibly TRBD1 for D (5 bases). The CDR3 covers 13 residues. Germline assignment: CDR1 SGHTA and CDR2 FQGNSA. V lost 2 bases and J lost 3, with 8 bases in between. Here the CDR3 reads CASSLFQGYEQYF. CDR3 DNA: TGTGCCAGCAGCTTATTTCAGGGCTACGAGCAGTACTTC.

In the case of this clone: The junction departs from germline at one end; a sequencing error may be responsible. As DNA, the CDR3 is TGTGCCAGCAGTCCCTACCCACAGGGGGGTTATAGTTCACCCCTCCACTTT. It translates to CASSPYPQGGYSSPLHF. The V and J genes are TRBV28 and TRBJ1-6, with 8 positions matching TRBD1. Germline CDR1 reads MDHEN; CDR2 reads SYDVKM. The CDR3 is 17 residues long.

V gene TRBV28 combines with J gene TRBJ2-5, with D possibly matching TRBD1 (6 bases). Trimming stripped 5 bases from V and 2 bases from J, with 12 bases between. Germline V gene data show CDR1 as MDHEN and CDR2 as SYDVKM. The CDR3 covers 14 residues. The CDR3 protein is CASSRTADQETQYF. CDR3 sequence (DNA): TGTGCCAGCAGTCGGACAGCCGATCAAGAGACCCAGTACTTC.

The V and J genes are TRBV7-6 and TRBJ2-6; D gene uncertain. V was shortened by 1 base and J by 0 bases, with 13 bases between the two germline ends. The CDR3 runs to 18 residues. Germline CDR1 SGHVS, CDR2 FNYEAQ. CDR3: CASSLEDTFPSGANVLTF. CDR3 coding DNA: TGTGCCAGCAGCTTAGAGGATACCTTCCCCTCTGGGGCCAACGTCCTGACTTTC.

The count of this clone is one. This CDR3 reads CASSPGLAGSYGGETQYF. CDR3 in DNA: TGTGCCAGCAGCCCGGGACTAGCGGGAAGTTATGGGGGGGAGACCCAGTACTTC. The chain combines TRBV7-3 with TRBJ2-5, with 13 bases identical to TRBD2. Per germline, CDR1 SGHTA and CDR2 FQGTGA. After removal of 5 bases from V and 5 bases from J, the junction contained 14 bases not matched to a gene. The CDR3 consists of 18 residues.

This chain joins TRBV4-1 and TRBJ2-5, with D maybe TRBD1 (5 bases). The CDR3 has 13 residues. V shed 3 bases and J shed 5 bases, with 10 bases lying between them. Germline CDR1 MGHRA, CDR2 YSYEKL. CDR3: CASSHDSGETQYF. The CDR3 DNA follows: TGCGCCAGCAGCCACGACAGTGGGGAGACCCAGTACTTC.

This clone was seen only once. The chain combines TRBV29-1 with TRBJ1-1; D perhaps matches TRBD1 (5 bases). Trimming left V 2 bases short and J 3 bases short, with 13 bases between. Germline assignment: CDR1 SQVTM and CDR2 ANQGSEA. The CDR3 is 14 residues long. The CDR3 DNA follows: TGCAGCGTTGAATGGCGGGGCGGGGACACTGAAGCTTTCTTT. Translation gives CSVEWRGGDTEAFF.

Of note for this clone: The sample carries other DNA sequences with the same CDR3. The chain is built from TRBV29-1 and TRBJ2-5; TRBD2 is a possible D gene (5 bases). Germline V gene data show CDR1 as SQVTM and CDR2 as ANQGSEA. With 2 bases removed from V and 5 bases from J, the gap between germline ends came to 12 bases. This CDR3 comprises 13 residues. CDR3 amino acids: CSVERIRRETQYF. The CDR3 DNA sequence: TGCAGCGTTGAAAGAATCCGGAGGGAGACCCAGTACTTC.

The gene calls are TRBV28 and TRBJ2-7, with a weak D call TRBD2 (5 bases). Germline CDR1 is MDHEN and CDR2 is SYDVKM. The CDR3 runs 15 residues. V was clipped by 4 bases and J by 2 bases, with 15 bases between them. CDR3 sequence (DNA): TGTGCCAGCAGTTGGCATGGTGGGAGACCCTACGAGCAGTACTTC. This gives the protein CASSWHGGRPYEQYF.

Turning to this clone: The identical CDR3 is also encoded by other nucleotide sequences in the sample. This chain connects TRBV2 to TRBJ1-2; D is uncertain. Germline V CDR1 and CDR2: SNHLY, FYNNEI. Trimming took off 6 bases at V and 8 bases at J, with 7 bases between the two ends. The CDR3 totals 10 residues. This CDR3 is CASSGGGYTF. CDR3 nucleotide sequence: TGTGCCAGCAGCGGCGGGGGCTACACCTTC.

The chain couples TRBV7-8 to TRBJ2-1; TRBD1 matches 9 bases. The CDR3 contains 15 residues. Germline trimming cut 5 bases from V and 7 bases from J; bases unmatched to any gene: 9. CDR1 and CDR2 from the germline V gene are SGHVS and FQNEAQ. The DNA of the CDR3 is TGTGCCAGCAGCCCAACCAGACAGGGGGGAAATGAGCAGTTCTTC. Its translation is CASSPTRQGGNEQFF.

V usage is TRBV14 and J usage is TRBJ1-1; 7 bases are shared with TRBD1. J gave up 6 bases and V 5 bases, and 6 bases lay outside the gene matches. CDR1 SGHDN and CDR2 FVKESK come from the germline V gene. The CDR3 extends over 13 amino acids. The CDR3 protein is CASSATGAAEAFF. The CDR3 DNA reads TGTGCCAGCAGCGCAACAGGGGCCGCTGAAGCTTTCTTT. Drawing the rest from reference TRBV14 and TRBJ1-1, the complete variable domain is EAGVTQFPSHSVIEKGQTVTLRCDPISGHDNLYWYRRVMGKEIKFLLHFVKESKQDESGMPNNRFLAERTGGTYSTLKVQPAELEDSGVYFCASSATGAAEAFFGQGTRLTVV.

J is TRBJ2-5 and V is TRBV19, with D perhaps given as TRBD1 or TRBD2 (6 bases each). The germline V gene encodes CDR1 LNHDA and CDR2 SQIVND (reference sequence). This CDR3 contains 15 residues. With 5 bases removed from V and 5 bases from J, the gap between germline ends came to 18 bases. As DNA, the CDR3 is TGTGCCAGTAGTGCAGGGGAGGCCTCCCTGGAGACCCAGTACTTC. Encoded protein: CASSAGEASLETQYF.

The rearrangement joins TRBV2 to TRBJ1-1; D remains ambiguous. CDR3 length equals 13 residues. CDR1 is SNHLY, CDR2 FYNNEI, per germline. V dropped 3 bases and J dropped 5 bases, with 10 bases sitting between them. The CDR3 region has the DNA TGTGCCAGCAGTGAGGGGTGGGGAACTGAAGCTTTCTTT. It yields the protein CASSEGWGTEAFF.

The chain carries TRBV19 and TRBJ1-2; D possibly corresponds to TRBD1 (6 bases). Germline V gives CDR1 LNHDA, CDR2 SQIVND (reference sequence). CDR3 length equals 14 residues. With 4 bases removed from V and 4 bases from J, the gap between germline ends came to 13 bases. The CDR3, as DNA: TGTGCCAGTAGTAGAGGACGACAGGTCTATGGCTACACCTTC. Translation: CASSRGRQVYGYTF.

The chain couples TRBV29-1 to TRBJ1-4; D not resolved. With 4 bases removed from V and 11 bases from J, the gap between germline ends came to 23 bases. CDR3 length equals 15 residues. Per germline, CDR1 SQVTM and CDR2 ANQGSEA. The CDR3 reads CSVVELGRAVGKLFF. In nucleotides, the CDR3 is TGCAGCGTTGTAGAGTTGGGGAGAGCGGTGGGGAAACTGTTTTTT.

V is TRBV19 and J is TRBJ1-1; D is undetermined. From germline, CDR1 is LNHDA and CDR2 SQIVND (reference sequence). The CDR3 sequence is 12 residues long. The germline V and J ends were trimmed by 0 bases and 4 bases, with 3 bases remaining between them. CDR3 sequence: CASSIDPTEAFF. The CDR3 bases are TGTGCCAGTAGTATAGACCCCACTGAAGCTTTCTTT. The whole variable domain, remainder taken from reference TRBV19 and TRBJ1-1, is DGGITQSPKYLFRKEGQNVTLSCEQNLNHDAMYWYRQDPGQGLRLIYYSQIVNDFQKGDIAEGYSVSREKKESFPLTVTSAQKNPTAFYLCASSIDPTEAFFGQGTRLTVV.

The rearrangement uses TRBV6-5 and TRBJ2-1, with a possible D match to TRBD2 (6 bases). Trimming took 3 bases from V and 9 from J, leaving 15 bases between them. CDR3 size: 14 residues. Germline V gives CDR1 MNHEY, CDR2 SVGAGI. The CDR3 sequence is CASSYVAGRSEQFF. As DNA, the CDR3 is TGTGCCAGCAGTTATGTCGCAGGGAGGAGTGAGCAGTTCTTC.

This sequence joins TRBV18 and TRBJ2-5; D is unresolved. Trimming took 4 bases from V and 5 from J, leaving 11 bases between them. This CDR3 comprises 13 residues. Germline lookup yields CDR1 KGHSH and CDR2 LQKENI. CDR3 sequence (DNA): TGTGCCAGCTCACTAATATCCGTGGAGACCCAGTACTTC. Protein: CASSLISVETQYF.

The chain is built from TRBV7-9 and TRBJ1-2; 7 nucleotides line up with TRBD1. After removal of 0 bases from V and 9 bases from J, the junction contained 4 bases not matched to a gene. There are 13 residues in the CDR3. The germline CDR1 and CDR2 sequences are SEHNR and FQNEAQ (reference sequence). The CDR3 loop reads CASSLAETGSYTF. In DNA form, the CDR3 reads TGTGCCAGCAGCTTAGCGGAGACAGGGAGCTACACCTTC.

In regard to this clone: Other DNA variants within this sample encode the same CDR3. This sequence joins TRBV7-3 and TRBJ2-3; D call uncertain. Germline CDR1 is SGHTA and CDR2 is FQGTGA. The V and J ends lost 5 bases and 1 base respectively, with 13 bases between them. The CDR3 has 15 amino acids. CDR3 DNA sequence: TGTGCCAGCAGCCCCCTCGGGCAGGGCACAGATACGCAGTATTTT. Protein product: CASSPLGQGTDTQYF. Using reference TRBV7-3 and TRBJ2-3 for the parts outside the CDR3, the full variable domain is GAGVSQTPSNKVTEKGKYVELRCDPISGHTALYWYRQSLGQGPEFLIYFQGTGAADDSGLPNDRFFAVRPEGSVSTLKIQRTERGDSAVYLCASSPLGQGTDTQYFGPGTRLTVL.

The chain joins TRBV5-1 to TRBJ1-4; TRBD1 matches at 12 bases. There are 15 residues in the CDR3. Germline CDR1 SGHRS, CDR2 YFSETQ. The V gene end was trimmed by 6 bases and the J gene end by 3 bases; junction bases not matched to a gene: 3. CDR3 sequence: CASTGQGAANEKLFF. CDR3 sequence (DNA): TGCGCCAGCACGGGACAGGGGGCAGCTAATGAAAAACTGTTTTTT.